The 10 T cell receptor beta chains presented below share a single source sample, sequenced in a study of OX40 agonist ivuxolimab in advanced cancers. Libraries were constructed by the immunoSEQ multiplex PCR assay. Held by TCRdb, this immuneACCESS table contains in-frame sequences only and omits some clones. Under half of the omission traces to an unresolved V gene where checked; the cause of the rest is unknown. The table for this sample lists some 19,000 clones; about two thirds of them were counted only once. The top ten clones comprise roughly 12% of the sample. Specimen: CD4+ or CD8+ T cells sorted from blood, collected in a trial of the OX40 agonist ivuxolimab. These receptors all stem from an adult with an advanced solid tumor such as melanoma, head and neck, liver or kidney cancer.

This clone appeared once. The gene calls are TRBV7-9 and TRBJ2-7, with D possibly TRBD2 on 6 matching bases. The V and J ends lost 4 bases and 3 bases respectively, with 13 bases between them. The CDR3 runs to 14 residues. Germline assignment: CDR1 SEHNR and CDR2 FQNEAQ (reference sequence). The CDR3 reads CASSSLWGVYEQYF. In DNA form, the CDR3 reads TGTGCCAGCAGCTCCCTTTGGGGGGTCTACGAGCAGTACTTC. The full variable domain, its missing parts supplied by reference TRBV7-9 and TRBJ2-7, is DTGVSQNPRHKITKRGQNVTFRCDPISEHNRLYWYRQTLGQGPEFLTYFQNEAQLEKSRLLSDRFSAERPKGSFSTLEIQRTEQGDSAMYLCASSSLWGVYEQYFGPGTRLTVT.

This clone was detected a few times. The J gene is TRBJ1-1, the V gene TRBV4-1; no definite D call. Germline V gene lookup returns CDR1 MGHRA and CDR2 YSYEKL. The length of the CDR3 is 12 residues. The DNA of the CDR3 is TGCACCCGACCGTGTCACCCCCCTGAAGCTTTCTTT. It encodes CTRPCHPPEAFF.

The genes are TRBV28 and TRBJ2-1; D might be TRBD2 (6 bases). The CDR3 is 13 residues long. CDR1 and CDR2 from the germline V gene are MDHEN and SYDVKM. V gave up 8 bases and J gave up 6 bases, with 14 bases separating them. CDR3 region: CASWGEEGNEQFF. As DNA, the CDR3 is TGTGCCAGCTGGGGGGAAGAGGGCAATGAGCAGTTCTTC.

This clone was counted a few times. This rearrangement joins TRBV2 to TRBJ1-5, with TRBD1 matching over 7 bases. Germline trimming cut 1 base from V and 4 bases from J; bases unmatched to any gene: 1. Germline assignment: CDR1 SNHLY and CDR2 FYNNEI. This CDR3 contains 14 residues. CDR3 amino acids: CASSEGDSNQPQHF. The CDR3 nucleotides are TGTGCCAGCAGTGAAGGGGACAGTAATCAGCCCCAGCATTTT.

This clone has just a few counts. The chain links TRBV19 to TRBJ2-5; D may be TRBD1 (6 bases). V dropped 1 base and J dropped 0 bases, with 9 bases sitting between them. This CDR3 has 15 amino acids. Germline V gives CDR1 LNHDA, CDR2 SQIVND (reference sequence). CDR3 amino acids: CASSIGTGNQETQYF. The CDR3 nucleotides read TGTGCCAGTAGTATAGGCACAGGGAACCAAGAGACCCAGTACTTC.

In its sample, this clone ranks as medium-sized. The rearrangement joins TRBV7-8 to TRBJ2-2, with D unresolved. With 4 bases removed from V and 7 bases from J, the gap between germline ends came to 16 bases. In germline, CDR1 is SGHVS, CDR2 FQNEAQ. The CDR3 covers 15 residues. DNA of the CDR3: TGTGCCAGCAGCTCCGGAGTCGGTTTGATCGGGGAGCTGTTTTTT. The encoded protein is CASSSGVGLIGELFF. Filled out from reference TRBV7-8 and TRBJ2-2, the complete variable domain reads GAGVSQSPRYKVAKRGQDVALRCDPISGHVSLFWYQQALGQGPEFLTYFQNEAQLDKSGLPSDRFFAERPEGSVSTLKIQRTQQEDSAVYLCASSSGVGLIGELFFGEGSRLTVL.

J is TRBJ1-3 and V is TRBV7-9; D might be TRBD1 (5 bases). Trimming removed 4 bases from V and 2 bases from J, with 12 bases in between. The CDR3 spans 15 residues. Germline CDR1 is SEHNR and CDR2 is FQNEAQ (reference sequence). The CDR3 nucleotides read TGTGCCAGCAGCTCTTCGACAGCCACTGGAAACACCATATATTTT. Protein: CASSSSTATGNTIYF.

Judged by abundance, this clone is medium-sized. The chain is built from TRBV2 and TRBJ1-3; D remains ambiguous. V shed 1 base and J shed 0 bases, with 7 bases lying between them. The V gene's germline CDR1 is SNHLY and CDR2 FYNNEI. This CDR3 comprises 15 residues. The CDR3 region has the DNA TGTGCCAGCAGTGAAGGCTGGAACTCTGGAAACACCATATATTTT. It specifies CASSEGWNSGNTIYF.

This chain joins TRBV15 and TRBJ2-5; 7 bases fit TRBD1. Trimming took 1 base from V and 5 from J; bases not matched to a gene: 7. The CDR3 is 15 amino acids. Germline-derived CDR1 and CDR2 are LNHNV and YYDKDF (reference sequence). The CDR3 region is CATSRGNRGQETQYF. The CDR3, as DNA: TGTGCCACCAGCAGAGGTAACAGGGGTCAGGAGACCCAGTACTTC.

The chain links TRBV7-9 to TRBJ2-7; no clear D gene. In germline, CDR1 is SEHNR, CDR2 FQNEAQ (reference sequence). CDR3 size: 13 residues. The V end was cut by 1 base, the J end by 6 bases, with 10 bases between. The CDR3 DNA is TGTGCCAGCAGCTTAGACCCCAGGAGCGAGCAGTACTTC. The encoded protein is CASSLDPRSEQYF.